This T cell receptor beta chain was observed in a study of blood T cell repertoires in COVID-19. After removal of 4 bases from V and 2 bases from J, the junction contained 8 bases not matched to a gene. This CDR3 has 14 amino acids. Germline CDR1 and CDR2: SQVTM and ANQGSEA. The table came from immunoSEQ multiplex PCR; TCRdb's copy has only in-frame clones and leaves some out. The sample has over 450,000 clones; roughly nine tenths are singletons. Sequencing used peripheral blood. The source is a man younger than 35 with COVID-19, enrolled during active disease. The chain is built from TRBV29-1 and TRBJ2-7; 7 bases match TRBD2. CDR3 amino acids: CSVGLVGGAYEQYF. The CDR3 DNA follows: TGCAGCGTTGGTCTCGTGGGGGGGGCCTACGAGCAGTACTTC.